Shown below are 21 T cell receptor beta chains from a single sample sequenced in a study of blood T cell repertoires in COVID-19. Sequenced by immunoSEQ multiplex PCR; TCRdb stores in-frame clones only, minus some. This repertoire shows around 440,000 clones, 88% found once; its top ten account for around 12%. Specimen: peripheral blood. These receptors were collected from a woman in her forties or fifties with COVID-19, enrolled during active disease.

This sequence joins TRBV24-1 and TRBJ1-5; D may be TRBD1 (6 bases). V was trimmed by 7 bases and J by 1 base, leaving 16 bases between them. Germline V gene data show CDR1 as KGHDR and CDR2 as SFDVKD. The CDR3 has 16 residues. For the CDR3, the DNA is TGTGCCACCAGCTCCGGGGGGCTGCGGAGCAATCAGCCCCAGCATTTT. Translated, it gives CATSSGGLRSNQPQHF.

The J gene is TRBJ2-3, the V gene TRBV9; TRBD2 aligns across 7 bases. V dropped 3 bases and J dropped 0; count of bases not matched to a gene: 7. The germline V gene encodes CDR1 SGDLS and CDR2 YYNGEE. The CDR3 length is 16 residues. The CDR3 spells CASSGDYYQSTDTQYF. The CDR3 region has the DNA TGTGCCAGCAGCGGGGACTACTACCAGAGCACAGATACGCAGTATTTT. The variable domain in full, completed from reference TRBV9 and TRBJ2-3, reads DSGVTQTPKHLITATGQRVTLRCSPRSGDLSVYWYQQSLDQGLQFLIQYYNGEERAKGNILERFSAQQFPDLHSELNLSSLELGDSALYFCASSGDYYQSTDTQYFGPGTRLTVL.

The chain joins TRBV6-6 to TRBJ1-1; D remains ambiguous. Germline values: CDR1 MNHNY, CDR2 SVGAGI (reference sequence). V was clipped by 7 bases and J by 2 bases, with 8 bases between them. The CDR3 is made up of 12 amino acids. CDR3 in amino acids: CASISGNTEAFF. The DNA of the CDR3 is TGTGCCAGCATCTCAGGAAACACTGAAGCTTTCTTT.

The chain uses TRBV27 and TRBJ2-1, with 14 nucleotides matching TRBD2. CDR1 MNHEY and CDR2 SMNVEV come from the germline V gene (reference sequence). V gave up 5 bases and J gave up 16 bases; unmatched junction bases: 13. The CDR3 is 15 amino acids. DNA of the CDR3: TGTGCCAGCAGTCCGAACGGACTAGCGGGGGGACGGCAATTCTTC. Residues: CASSPNGLAGGRQFF.

Details on this clone: In the same sample, other DNA sequences code for this CDR3. V gene TRBV18 combines with J gene TRBJ1-2, with a tentative D call TRBD1 (5 bases). Germline V gives CDR1 KGHSH, CDR2 LQKENI. Between the trimmed V and J ends, which lost 2 bases and 5 bases, there was a span of 12 bases. CDR3 length: 14 amino acids. The CDR3 spells CASSPSGGGYGYTF. In DNA, the CDR3 is TGTGCCAGCTCACCATCGGGCGGGGGTTATGGCTACACCTTC.

The rearrangement joins TRBV6-1 to TRBJ2-1; TRBD1 matches at 11 bases. The length of the CDR3 is 17 residues. The V and J ends lost 1 base and 3 bases, in that order; junction bases with no gene match: 5. Germline V lookup: CDR1 MNHNS, CDR2 SASEGT. CDR3 sequence: CASSEGLGQGGYNEQFF. The CDR3 region has the DNA TGTGCCAGCAGTGAAGGGTTGGGACAGGGGGGCTACAATGAGCAGTTCTTC.

This chain connects TRBV14 to TRBJ2-5; 11 nucleotides agree with TRBD2. V shed 1 base, J shed 3 bases, and the junction held 4 bases outside the gene matches. The length of the CDR3 is 16 residues. Germline loops: CDR1 SGHDN, CDR2 FVKESK. In DNA form, the CDR3 reads TGTGCCAGCAGCCAAGTTAGCGGGGGGGGAGAAGAGACCCAGTACTTC. Translated: CASSQVSGGGEETQYF.

This clone came up once. The chain employs TRBV7-8 and TRBJ2-7, with 12 nucleotides matching TRBD2. The V gene's germline CDR1 is SGHVS and CDR2 FQNEAQ. CDR3 length: 18 residues. V shed 4 bases and J 3 bases; nucleotides not matched to a gene: 13. The CDR3 sequence: CASSSTFGWTSGVYEQYF. Here the CDR3 DNA reads TGTGCCAGCAGCTCCACCTTTGGATGGACTAGCGGGGTCTACGAGCAGTACTTC.

The chain employs TRBV3-1 (or the pseudogene TRBV3-2) and TRBJ1-1; D is possibly TRBD1 (6 bases). In germline, CDR1 is LGHDT, CDR2 YNNKEL (reference sequence). The CDR3 loop spans 13 amino acids. Trimming stripped 3 bases from V and 6 bases from J, with 11 bases between. Here the CDR3 DNA reads TGTGCCAGCAGCCATAGACAGGATTCTGAAGCTTTCTTT. The encoded protein is CASSHRQDSEAFF.

The chain combines TRBV3-1 (or the pseudogene TRBV3-2) with TRBJ1-6; 7 bases agree with TRBD1. This CDR3 has 15 residues. The junction had 3 bases not matched to a gene; V was cut back by 0 bases and J by 7 bases. Germline loops: CDR1 LGHDT, CDR2 YNNKEL (reference sequence). CDR3 nucleotides: TGTGCCAGCAGCCAAGAGACAGGGAGGAATTCACCCCTCCACTTT. As protein: CASSQETGRNSPLHF.

This clone was counted between two and nine times. This chain uses TRBV5-1 with TRBJ1-3, with D unclear. The CDR3 contains 14 residues. Trimming pared 0 bases from V and 4 bases from J, leaving 8 bases between. Germline assignment: CDR1 SGHRS and CDR2 YFSETQ. Here the CDR3 reads CASSLGAGGNTIYF. The DNA of the CDR3 is TGCGCCAGCAGCTTGGGGGCAGGAGGAAACACCATATATTTT.

This clone showed up just once. The chain carries TRBV28 and TRBJ2-3; no definite D call. There are 15 residues in the CDR3. Germline V gene data show CDR1 as MDHEN and CDR2 as SYDVKM. The V end lost 6 bases, the J end lost 1 base, and 14 bases lay between the germline ends. The DNA of the CDR3 is TGTGCCAGCAGCCTTCCCCTGGCGGGCACAGATACGCAGTATTTT. This translates into CASSLPLAGTDTQYF. Full variable domain (remainder filled in from reference TRBV28 and TRBJ2-3): DVKVTQSSRYLVKRTGEKVFLECVQDMDHENMFWYRQDPGLGLRLIYFSYDVKMKEKGDIPEGYSVSREKKERFSLILESASTNQTSMYLCASSLPLAGTDTQYFGPGTRLTVL.

This chain connects TRBV19 to TRBJ1-5; no clear D gene. Germline CDR1 is LNHDA and CDR2 is SQIVND (reference sequence). With 7 bases removed from V and 2 bases from J, the gap between germline ends came to 9 bases. The CDR3 covers 13 residues. The CDR3 nucleotides are TGTGCCAGTAAAGATGGCCGCAATCAGCCCCAGCATTTT. Translation: CASKDGRNQPQHF. The full variable domain, rest sourced from reference TRBV19 and TRBJ1-5, is DGGITQSPKYLFRKEGQNVTLSCEQNLNHDAMYWYRQDPGQGLRLIYYSQIVNDFQKGDIAEGYSVSREKKESFPLTVTSAQKNPTAFYLCASKDGRNQPQHFGDGTRLSIL.

V usage is TRBV28 and J usage is TRBJ1-2; D is possibly TRBD1 (5 bases). Germline values: CDR1 MDHEN, CDR2 SYDVKM. Trimming cost V 5 bases and J 2 bases, with 24 bases left between them. The CDR3 is made up of 18 amino acids. The DNA for the CDR3 is TGTGCCAGCAGTACTCCCCAGGGCAGGGTGGATTGGAACTATGGCTACACCTTC. Translating it yields CASSTPQGRVDWNYGYTF.

This rearrangement joins TRBV19 to TRBJ2-7; TRBD2 agrees at 8 bases. There are 17 residues in the CDR3. With V trimmed by 4 bases and J by 1 base, 12 bases remained unmatched. Germline V gene data show CDR1 as LNHDA and CDR2 as SQIVND (reference sequence). In DNA, the CDR3 is TGTGCCAGTAGTACTGGCCATCAGCGGGGGAAGTCCTACGAGCAGTACTTC. Translating gives CASSTGHQRGKSYEQYF.

A word on this clone: Other nucleotide sequences from this sample produce the same CDR3. This sequence joins TRBV11-2 and TRBJ2-3; 7 bases are a match to TRBD2. CDR3 length: 15 amino acids. Per the germline V gene, CDR1 is SGHAT and CDR2 is FQNNGV. V dropped 1 base and J dropped 2; count of bases not matched to a gene: 3. The DNA for the CDR3 is TGTGCCAGCAGCTTAGCGGGAGGATCCACAGATACGCAGTATTTT. The encoded protein is CASSLAGGSTDTQYF.

The genes are TRBV30 and TRBJ1-1; D gene uncertain. Germline V gives CDR1 GTSNPN, CDR2 SVGIG (reference sequence). CDR3 length: 15 residues. The germline V and J ends were trimmed by 1 base and 3 bases, with 15 bases remaining between them. Here the CDR3 DNA reads TGTGCCTGGAGTGGTAAAGGAGGGAGAGACACTGAAGCTTTCTTT. Amino acid sequence: CAWSGKGGRDTEAFF.

A remark on this clone: The same CDR3 is also encoded by other DNA sequences in this sample. V gene TRBV9 combines with J gene TRBJ2-7; no definite D call. V lost 0 bases and J lost 0, with 4 bases in between. The CDR3 totals 13 residues. Germline V gene sequence: CDR1 SGDLS, CDR2 YYNGEE. The CDR3 nucleotides read TGTGCCAGCAGCGTAGGGAGCTCCTACGAGCAGTACTTC. This translates into CASSVGSSYEQYF.

This clone has only one observation. The chain is built from TRBV11-2 and TRBJ1-1; no definite D call. The CDR3 spans 14 residues. V shed 4 bases and J shed 2 bases, with 11 bases lying between them. Looked up from germline, CDR1 is SGHAT and CDR2 is FQNNGV. The CDR3 loop is CASSSNRGNTEAFF. The CDR3 bases are TGTGCCAGCAGCTCGAACCGCGGCAACACTGAAGCTTTCTTT.

V and J are TRBV30 and TRBJ1-1, with a possible D match to TRBD1 (5 bases). The CDR3 consists of 13 residues. Germline loops: CDR1 GTSNPN, CDR2 SVGIG (reference sequence). The ends were cut back, 4 bases at V and 8 bases at J, with 17 bases in the middle. Here the CDR3 reads CAWTRTGEGEAFF. The DNA of the CDR3 is TGTGCCTGGACCCGTACGGGGGAGGGGGAAGCTTTCTTT. Variable domain in full (rest from reference TRBV30 and TRBJ1-1): SQTIHQWPATLVQPVGSPLSLECTVEGTSNPNLYWYRQAAGRGLQLLFYSVGIGQISSEVPQNLSASRPQDRQFILSSKKLLLSDSGFYLCAWTRTGEGEAFFGQGTRLTVV.

The J gene is TRBJ1-3, the V gene TRBV10-3; 7 bases are shared with TRBD1. Trimming at V came to 2 bases and at J to 8 bases, leaving 27 bases not matched to a gene. Germline CDR1 is ENHRY and CDR2 is SYGVKD. CDR3 length: 21 residues. The CDR3 DNA is TGTGCCATCAGTGAGGGCCCCTACGAGGACTACCAAGGGGGCGAAAGTGACACCATATATTTT. Its protein product is CAISEGPYEDYQGGESDTIYF.